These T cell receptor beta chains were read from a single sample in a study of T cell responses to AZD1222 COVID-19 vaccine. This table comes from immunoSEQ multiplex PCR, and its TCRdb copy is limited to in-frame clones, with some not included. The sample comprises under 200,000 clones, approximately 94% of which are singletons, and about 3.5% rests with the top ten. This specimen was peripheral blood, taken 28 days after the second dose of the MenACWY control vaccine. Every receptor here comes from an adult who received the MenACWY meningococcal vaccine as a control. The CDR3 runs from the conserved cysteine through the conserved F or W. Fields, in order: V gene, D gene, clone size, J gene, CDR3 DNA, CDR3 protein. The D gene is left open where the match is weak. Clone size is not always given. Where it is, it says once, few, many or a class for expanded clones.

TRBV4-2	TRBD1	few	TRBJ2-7	TGTGCCAGCAGGGGGGACAGCCGCGAGCAGTACTTC	CASRGDSREQYF
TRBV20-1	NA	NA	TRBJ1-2	TGCAGTGCTCGGACCGGCCCCACCTTC	CSARTGPTF
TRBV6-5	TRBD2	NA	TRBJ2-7	TGTGCCAGCAGTTACTCTCGGGGGGGCACATACGAGCAGTACTTC	CASSYSRGGTYEQYF
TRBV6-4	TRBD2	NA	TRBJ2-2	TGTGCCAGCAGTATAGCGGGTAACACCGGGGAGCTGTTTTTT	CASSIAGNTGELFF
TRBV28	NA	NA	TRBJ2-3	TGTGCCAGCAGTTTAAGGGGAGGCACAGATACGCAGTATTTT	CASSLRGGTDTQYF
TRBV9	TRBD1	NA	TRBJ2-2	TGTGCCAGCAGCCCGAGACAGGGTGTCACCGGGGAGCTGTTTTTT	CASSPRQGVTGELFF
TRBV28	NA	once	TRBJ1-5	TGTGCCAGCAGTTCCCTCCGTTTAAATCAGCCCCAGCATTTT	CASSSLRLNQPQHF
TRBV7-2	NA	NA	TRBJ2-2	TGTGCCAGCAGCCTTTTGGACGGGGAGCTGTTTTTT	CASSLLDGELFF
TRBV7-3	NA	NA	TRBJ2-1	TGTGCCAGCAGCTTAACCGGGACTGAGAACAATGAGCAGTTCTTC	CASSLTGTENNEQFF
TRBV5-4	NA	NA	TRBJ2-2	TGTGCCAGCAGCTTGCCCGGGGGCGACGGGGAGCTGTTTTTT	CASSLPGGDGELFF
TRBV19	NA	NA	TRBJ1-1	TGTGCCAGTAGTAACAGCCCGAACACTGAAGCTTTCTTT	CASSNSPNTEAFF
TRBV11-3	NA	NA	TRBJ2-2	TGTGCCAGCAGCTTATGGGGGGCGAGGGGAGACGGGGAGCTGTTTTTT	CASSLWGARGDGELFF
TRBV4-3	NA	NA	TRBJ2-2	TGCGCCAGCAGCCAAGAGAGGCCTCCCCTAACCGGGGAGCTGTTTTTT	CASSQERPPLTGELFF
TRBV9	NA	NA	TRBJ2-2	TGTGCCAGCAGCGTAGACGGGGGTAGGCTTAAGACCGGGGAGCTGTTTTTT	CASSVDGGRLKTGELFF
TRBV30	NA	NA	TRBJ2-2	TGTGCCTGGAACGTGGGAGGGGGGACCGGGGAGCTGTTTTTT	CAWNVGGGTGELFF
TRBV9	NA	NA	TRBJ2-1	TGTGCCAGCAGCGTTGGGGCCAGGTTTACCTACAATGAGCAGTTCTTC	CASSVGARFTYNEQFF
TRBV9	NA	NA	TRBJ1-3	TGTGCCAGCAGCGTAGACGGGGGAAACACCATATATTTT	CASSVDGGNTIYF